The next 28 T cell receptor beta chains were all read from a single sample in a study of cytomegalovirus exposure and HLA in healthy donors. In the PCR, 60 Vbeta and 13 Jbeta primers were used. The data were produced by immunoSEQ multiplex PCR, yet TCRdb's version contains in-frame clones alone and is incomplete. The table includes 100,000 to 150,000 clones, roughly 80% detected once. Sequencing was done on a sample of PBMCs. The receptors come from a man aged 35-49 years in good health and CMV-seronegative.

The chain couples TRBV28 to TRBJ2-3, with D tentatively TRBD2 (6 bases). There are 16 residues in the CDR3. Per the germline V gene, CDR1 is MDHEN and CDR2 is SYDVKM. Between the trimmed V and J ends, which lost 8 bases and 0 bases, there was a span of 18 bases. For the CDR3, the DNA is TGTGCCAGCGCGGGCGGGGTGCTTTCTAGCACAGATACGCAGTATTTT. Protein: CASAGGVLSSTDTQYF.

J is TRBJ2-1 and V is TRBV27, with D perhaps matching TRBD2 (6 bases). The V end was cut by 8 bases, the J end by 5 bases, with 10 bases between. The CDR3 runs to 12 residues. CDR1 is MNHEY and CDR2 is SMNVEV in the germline V gene (reference sequence). The CDR3 protein is CASHGGNNEQFF. CDR3 nucleotide sequence: TGTGCCAGCCATGGGGGGAACAATGAGCAGTTCTTC.

The V and J genes are TRBV7-9 and TRBJ2-2; weak D call: TRBD2 (5 bases). CDR3 length: 14 amino acids. Germline CDR1 reads SEHNR; CDR2 reads FQNEAQ (reference sequence). The chain's CDR3 is CAEAGPGNTGELFF. The CDR3 nucleotides read TGTGCGGAAGCTGGGCCGGGAAACACCGGGGAGCTGTTTTTT.

The CDR3 bases are TGCGCCAGCAGCCTTACAGGGGAAGGAGGCACTGAAGCTTTCTTT. This translates into CASSLTGEGGTEAFF. The chain uses TRBV5-1 and TRBJ1-1; 7 nucleotides line up with TRBD1. Germline assignment: CDR1 SGHRS and CDR2 YFSETQ. The CDR3 has 15 amino acids. J gave up 4 bases and V 4 bases, and 10 bases lay outside the gene matches.

About this clone: At one of its ends the junction is not consistent with the germline gene, which may arise from a read error. The chain uses TRBV7-3 and TRBJ2-7, with 10 bases lining up with TRBD1. CDR3 length: 15 amino acids. CDR1 SGHTA and CDR2 FQGTGA come from the germline V gene. The DNA for the CDR3 is TGTGCCGGCAGCTTAATGGGACAGGGGTCGAACGAGCAGTACTTC. Amino acid sequence: CAGSLMGQGSNEQYF.

The rearrangement links TRBV19 to TRBJ2-5, with TRBD2 matching over 7 bases. The trim removed 1 base at V and 5 bases at J, leaving 10 bases unmatched. The germline CDR1 and CDR2 sequences are LNHDA and SQIVND (reference sequence). The CDR3 is 16 residues long. DNA of the CDR3: TGTGCCAGTAGTATAGTCACGAGCGGGACCAGGGAGACCCAGTACTTC. Translation gives CASSIVTSGTRETQYF.

CDR3 loop: CASSLEWAADTQYF. CDR3 DNA: TGTGCCAGCAGCTTAGAGTGGGCCGCAGATACGCAGTATTTT. The V and J genes are TRBV7-3 and TRBJ2-3; D remains unclear. There are 14 residues in the CDR3. The germline CDR1 and CDR2 sequences are SGHTA and FQGTGA. Between the trimmed V and J ends, which lost 2 bases and 4 bases, there was a span of 10 bases. Based on the CDR3 plus reference TRBV7-3 and TRBJ2-3, the full variable domain is GAGVSQTPSNKVTEKGKYVELRCDPISGHTALYWYRQSLGQGPEFLIYFQGTGAADDSGLPNDRFFAVRPEGSVSTLKIQRTERGDSAVYLCASSLEWAADTQYFGPGTRLTVL.

The V call is TRBV28, the J call TRBJ2-7, with 8 bases fitting TRBD1. The CDR3 is made up of 15 amino acids. V shed 2 bases, J shed 2 bases, and the junction held 5 bases outside the gene matches. Germline V gene sequence: CDR1 MDHEN, CDR2 SYDVKM. The CDR3 nucleotides are TGTGCCAGCAGTTTAAGTCAGGGGGCACCCTACGAGCAGTACTTC. Its translation: CASSLSQGAPYEQYF.

In its sample, this clone was seen a few times. The chain is built from TRBV14 and TRBJ2-7; weak D call: TRBD1 (5 bases). CDR3 length equals 15 residues. Germline V gives CDR1 SGHDN, CDR2 FVKESK. Trimming removed 4 bases from V and 11 bases from J, with 24 bases in between. The DNA for the CDR3 is TGTGCCAGCAGCCCCCTCGCAGGGTCGGGTACGACGGAGTACTTC. Translated: CASSPLAGSGTTEYF.

The rearrangement links TRBV7-9 to TRBJ1-1, with D perhaps TRBD1 (5 bases). The CDR3 runs to 14 residues. Per the germline V gene, CDR1 is SEHNR and CDR2 is FQNEAQ (reference sequence). Trimming shortened V by 5 bases and J by 5 bases, and 15 bases separated the two germline ends. The CDR3 sequence is CASSLRQPRTEAFF. The CDR3 region has the DNA TGTGCCAGCAGCCTCCGACAGCCGCGGACTGAAGCTTTCTTT.

This chain connects TRBV4-1 to TRBJ2-7; 7 bases are a match to TRBD1. This CDR3 has 15 amino acids. CDR1 is MGHRA and CDR2 is YSYEKL in the germline V gene. The ends lost 5 bases at V and 6 bases at J; junction bases unmatched: 13. The CDR3 sequence: CASSSARDRVLEQYF. The CDR3 nucleotides are TGCGCCAGCAGCTCCGCCCGGGACAGAGTCCTCGAGCAGTACTTC.

This chain connects TRBV19 to TRBJ1-2, with 9 bases matching TRBD1. Germline CDR1 is LNHDA and CDR2 is SQIVND (reference sequence). The junction had 1 base not matched to a gene; V was cut back by 7 bases and J by 4 bases. The CDR3 is made up of 12 amino acids. CDR3 sequence (DNA): TGTGCCAGTACGACAGGGGGCTATGGCTACACCTTC. This sequence encodes CASTTGGYGYTF.

This rearrangement joins TRBV28 to TRBJ2-3, with 8 positions matching TRBD1. Trimming took 1 base from V and 2 from J; bases not matched to a gene: 5. Germline V gene lookup returns CDR1 MDHEN and CDR2 SYDVKM. CDR3 size: 16 residues. CDR3 in amino acids: CASSLSTTGVTDTQYF. In DNA form, the CDR3 reads TGTGCCAGCAGTTTATCCACGACAGGGGTCACAGATACGCAGTATTTT.

This chain uses TRBV9 with TRBJ1-1; D is perhaps TRBD1 (5 bases). The V gene lost 0 bases and the J gene lost 11 bases, with 17 bases spanning the gap. The CDR3 loop spans 14 amino acids. Germline V gene sequence: CDR1 SGDLS, CDR2 YYNGEE. The CDR3 loop reads CASSVGGGTFGAFF. The DNA for the CDR3 is TGTGCCAGCAGCGTAGGGGGAGGGACTTTTGGGGCTTTCTTT.

CDR3 bases: TGTGCCAGCAGTGTGCGGACACTTTATGGCTACACCTTC. This translates into CASSVRTLYGYTF. The chain employs TRBV2 and TRBJ1-2; D might be TRBD1 (5 bases). CDR1 is SNHLY, CDR2 FYNNEI, per germline. This CDR3 contains 13 residues. V lost 4 bases, J lost 5 bases, and 11 bases lay in between.

The chain combines TRBV18 with TRBJ2-5, with D possibly matching TRBD2 (5 bases). CDR3 length: 15 amino acids. V lost 2 bases to trimming and J lost 7 bases, with 17 bases between them. From germline, CDR1 is KGHSH and CDR2 LQKENI. The CDR3, as DNA: TGTGCCAGCTCACCAGATGCGGGTCAGGTCGTGACCCAGTACTTC. It specifies CASSPDAGQVVTQYF.

This clone was observed a single time. J is TRBJ2-7 and V is TRBV14; TRBD2 agrees at 12 bases. V lost 4 bases to trimming and J lost 3 bases; unmatched junction nucleotides: 13. CDR3 length equals 18 residues. Per the germline V gene, CDR1 is SGHDN and CDR2 is FVKESK. The CDR3 loop is CASSRIRLAGDYDYEQYF. DNA of the CDR3: TGTGCCAGCAGCCGGATCCGACTAGCGGGGGACTATGACTACGAGCAGTACTTC.

This chain connects TRBV27 to TRBJ2-3, with TRBD2 matching 13 bases. This CDR3 is 18 amino acids long. Per germline, CDR1 MNHEY and CDR2 SMNVEV (reference sequence). Trimming at V came to 7 bases and at J to 5 bases, leaving 15 bases not matched to a gene. CDR3 protein: CASTLYGLAGVIRDTQYF. DNA for the CDR3: TGTGCCAGCACTCTTTACGGACTAGCGGGAGTTATCAGAGATACGCAGTATTTT.

The gene calls are TRBV5-1 and TRBJ1-2; D gene unclear. V was cut by 6 bases and J by 5 bases, with 17 bases left in between. The germline CDR1 and CDR2 sequences are SGHRS and YFSETQ. The CDR3 has 14 residues. In DNA, the CDR3 is TGCGCCAGCACCATCGGGAAGGAAGGTTATGGCTACACCTTC. Translating gives CASTIGKEGYGYTF.

The chain has TRBV6-1 and TRBJ1-6, with D hard to call. CDR1 and CDR2 (germline): MNHNS, SASEGT. The CDR3 length is 18 residues. Deletions cut 4 bases from V and 0 bases from J, with 16 bases between. The CDR3 DNA reads TGTGCCAGCAGTGGAGAAAAAGCGGATAGCTCCTATAATTCACCCCTCCACTTT. Its translation is CASSGEKADSSYNSPLHF.

The chain carries TRBV4-3 and TRBJ2-1; TRBD2 aligns across 8 bases. There are 14 residues in the CDR3. The V and J ends lost 0 bases and 7 bases, in that order; junction bases with no gene match: 2. CDR1 is LGHNA, CDR2 YSLEER, per germline. In nucleotides, the CDR3 is TGCGCCAGCAGCCAAGAACTAGCGGCGAATGAGCAGTTCTTC. Protein sequence: CASSQELAANEQFF.

The V call is TRBV6-5, the J call TRBJ2-5; 11 nucleotides match TRBD2. Trimming at V came to 6 bases and at J to 5 bases, leaving 5 bases not matched to a gene. This CDR3 has 14 residues. CDR1 and CDR2 (germline): MNHEY, SVGAGI. CDR3 sequence: CASRVAGGLETQYF. The CDR3 DNA reads TGTGCCAGCAGGGTAGCGGGAGGGCTTGAGACCCAGTACTTC.

The rearrangement links TRBV19 to TRBJ2-2; no firm D call. This CDR3 region has 14 residues. Trimming removed 4 bases at V and 1 base at J, with 7 bases between. Germline loops: CDR1 LNHDA, CDR2 SQIVND (reference sequence). CDR3 bases: TGTGCCAGTAGTACTGAGATGAACACCGGGGAGCTGTTTTTT. Residues: CASSTEMNTGELFF.

J is TRBJ2-5 and V is TRBV29-1, with 10 bases aligning to TRBD1. The CDR3 spans 15 residues. Per the germline V gene, CDR1 is SQVTM and CDR2 is ANQGSEA. V lost 5 bases, J lost 0 bases, and 6 bases stayed unmatched. The DNA for the CDR3 is TGCAGCGTTAAGGGACAGGGGACGTACCAAGAGACCCAGTACTTC. Its protein is CSVKGQGTYQETQYF.

The count of this clone is one. The chain joins TRBV7-3 to TRBJ2-2; D is unclear. Germline V gene lookup returns CDR1 SGHTA and CDR2 FQGTGA. The V gene lost 3 bases and the J gene lost 3 bases, with 11 bases spanning the gap. The CDR3 spans 15 residues. The chain's CDR3 is CASSLSGPHTGELFF. The CDR3 DNA reads as TGTGCCAGCAGCTTGTCGGGTCCGCACACCGGGGAGCTGTTTTTT. The whole variable domain, remainder taken from reference TRBV7-3 and TRBJ2-2, is GAGVSQTPSNKVTEKGKYVELRCDPISGHTALYWYRQSLGQGPEFLIYFQGTGAADDSGLPNDRFFAVRPEGSVSTLKIQRTERGDSAVYLCASSLSGPHTGELFFGEGSRLTVL.

This clone was counted once. The rearrangement uses TRBV4-3 and TRBJ2-3; 12 bases are a match to TRBD2. J lost 2 bases, V lost 2 bases, and 2 bases had no gene match. This CDR3 spans 16 amino acids. In germline, CDR1 is LGHNA, CDR2 YSLEER. Here the CDR3 reads CASSQLAGGITDTQYF. The CDR3 DNA reads as TGCGCCAGCAGCCAACTAGCGGGGGGGATCACAGATACGCAGTATTTT.

V gene TRBV19 combines with J gene TRBJ2-1, with TRBD1 identical over 12 bases. The CDR3 loop spans 16 amino acids. Germline V gives CDR1 LNHDA, CDR2 SQIVND (reference sequence). The V and J ends lost 7 bases and 9 bases, in that order; junction bases with no gene match: 13. The CDR3 protein is CASIREAGTGGSEQFF. CDR3 in DNA: TGTGCCAGTATACGGGAGGCCGGGACAGGGGGCAGTGAGCAGTTCTTC.

The chain joins TRBV6-1 to TRBJ1-5; D is unresolved. The V gene's germline CDR1 is MNHNS and CDR2 SASEGT. The length of the CDR3 is 16 residues. V lost 2 bases and J 0 bases, leaving 11 bases between the germline ends. CDR3 DNA: TGTGCCAGCAGTGAAATGCGGGGTTATAGCAATCAGCCCCAGCATTTT. This translates into CASSEMRGYSNQPQHF.